These 5 T cell receptor beta chains originate from one sample sequenced in a study of blood T cell repertoires in COVID-19. Profiled with immunoSEQ multiplex PCR; TCRdb holds only in-frame clones, not every one. The sample holds 300,000 to 400,000 clones; roughly nine tenths are singletons and the top ten take less than 3.5%. Sequenced: peripheral blood. These receptors were taken from a woman aged 30 to 39 with COVID-19, enrolled during active disease.

V and J are TRBV14 and TRBJ2-3; D may be TRBD2 (5 bases). The CDR3 is made up of 16 amino acids. Germline V CDR1 and CDR2: SGHDN, FVKESK. With 4 bases removed from V and 2 bases from J, the gap between germline ends came to 16 bases. The CDR3 DNA reads as TGTGCCAGCAGCCTACGTATGCGGGCCGCCACAGATACGCAGTATTTT. Protein product: CASSLRMRAATDTQYF.

J is TRBJ2-1 and V is TRBV10-2; 7 positions match TRBD2. Germline V lookup: CDR1 WSHSY, CDR2 SAAADI. With 4 bases clipped from V and 10 bases from J, the junction kept 4 bases outside the gene matches. The CDR3 sequence is 12 residues long. This chain's CDR3 is CASSGWEGEQFF. DNA for the CDR3: TGCGCCAGCAGTGGGTGGGAGGGGGAGCAGTTCTTC.

The rearrangement uses TRBV30 and TRBJ1-1; unclear D gene. There are 13 residues in the CDR3. Deletions cut 4 bases from V and 0 bases from J, with 9 bases between. Per germline, CDR1 GTSNPN and CDR2 SVGIG (reference sequence). In DNA form, the CDR3 reads TGTGCCTGGAAAGGGAGACTGAACACTGAAGCTTTCTTT. Residues: CAWKGRLNTEAFF.

The chain is built from TRBV5-1 and TRBJ1-6; weak D call: TRBD1 (5 bases). Trimming removed 0 bases at V and 10 bases at J, with 11 bases between. CDR1 is SGHRS and CDR2 is YFSETQ in the germline V gene. The CDR3 is 14 amino acids. CDR3 region: CASSLEPGGSPLHF. Written as DNA, the CDR3 is TGCGCCAGCAGCTTGGAGCCGGGGGGGTCACCCCTCCACTTT.

The V call is TRBV5-1, the J call TRBJ1-5; D possibly corresponds to TRBD1 (6 bases). V lost 1 base and J lost 3, with 11 bases in between. Germline V gene data show CDR1 as SGHRS and CDR2 as YFSETQ. This CDR3 spans 15 amino acids. CDR3 coding DNA: TGCGCCAGCAGCTTGACAGGGTTAAACAATCAGCCCCAGCATTTT. Translation gives CASSLTGLNNQPQHF. The full variable domain, its missing parts supplied by reference TRBV5-1 and TRBJ1-5, is KAGVTQTPRYLIKTRGQQVTLSCSPISGHRSVSWYQQTPGQGLQFLFEYFSETQRNKGNFPGRFSGRQFSNSRSEMNVSTLELGDSALYLCASSLTGLNNQPQHFGDGTRLSIL.